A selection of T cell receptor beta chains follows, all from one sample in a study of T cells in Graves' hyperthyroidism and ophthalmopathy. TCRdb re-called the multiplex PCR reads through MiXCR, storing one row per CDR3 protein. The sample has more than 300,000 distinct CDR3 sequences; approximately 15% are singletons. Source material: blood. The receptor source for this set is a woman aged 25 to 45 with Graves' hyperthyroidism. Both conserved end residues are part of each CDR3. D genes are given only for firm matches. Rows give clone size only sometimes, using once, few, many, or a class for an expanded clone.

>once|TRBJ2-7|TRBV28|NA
CAAAPTSYEQYF
TGTGCAGCAGCCCCCACATCGTACGAGCAGTACTTC
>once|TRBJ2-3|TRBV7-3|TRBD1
CASSSRGQGMQNTQYF
TGTGCCAGCAGCTCCAGAGGACAGGGCATGCAGAATACGCAGTATTTT
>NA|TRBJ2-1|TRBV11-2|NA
CASSRNSGGYNEQFF
TGTGCCAGCAGCCGGAACAGTGGGGGTTACAATGAGCAGTTCTTC
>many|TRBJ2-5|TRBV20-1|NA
CSARLASRREGETQYF
TGCAGTGCTAGATTGGCTAGCCGGAGGGAAGGGGAGACCCAGTACTTC
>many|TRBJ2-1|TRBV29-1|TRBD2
CSAGTRVLEQFF
TGCAGCGCCGGGACTAGGGTACTTGAGCAGTTCTTC
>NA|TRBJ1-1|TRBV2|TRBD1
CASSDRTGGVNTEAFF
TGTGCCAGCAGTGATCGGACAGGGGGGGTGAACACTGAAGCTTTCTTT
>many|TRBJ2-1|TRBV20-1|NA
CSAGQRYNEQFF
TGCAGTGCTGGTCAGCGGTACAATGAGCAGTTCTTC
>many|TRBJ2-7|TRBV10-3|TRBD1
CASTGTGSYEQYF
TGTGCCAGTACCGGGACAGGTAGCTACGAGCAGTACTTC
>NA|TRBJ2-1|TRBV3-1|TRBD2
CASSQGLAGGRNEQFF
TGTGCCAGCAGCCAAGGACTAGCGGGAGGGAGGAATGAGCAGTTCTTC
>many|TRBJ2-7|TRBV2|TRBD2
CASSEFETSGTYEQYF
TGTGCCAGCAGTGAATTCGAGACTAGCGGGACTTACGAGCAGTACTTC
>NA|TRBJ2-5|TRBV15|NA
CATSNDPIEAQYF
TGTGCCACCAGCAACGACCCAATAGAGGCCCAGTACTTC
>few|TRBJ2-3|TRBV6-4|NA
CASSETGMRGDTQYF
TGTGCCAGCAGTGAGACGGGAATGAGGGGGGATACGCAGTATTTT
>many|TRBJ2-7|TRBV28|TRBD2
CASSLGGTSRAYEQYF
TGTGCCAGCAGTTTAGGTGGGACTAGTAGGGCCTACGAGCAGTACTTC
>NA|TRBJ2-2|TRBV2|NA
CASSYPQGIRTGELFF
TGTGCCAGCAGCTACCCTCAGGGGATCCGGACCGGGGAGCTGTTTTTT
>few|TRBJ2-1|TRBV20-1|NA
CTTSGVTYNEQFF
TGCACCACCAGTGGAGTGACCTACAATGAGCAGTTCTTC
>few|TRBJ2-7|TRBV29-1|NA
CSVGGEPYEQYF
TGCAGCGTTGGTGGGGAACCCTACGAGCAGTACTTC
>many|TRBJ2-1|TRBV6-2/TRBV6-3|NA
CASSKRDTAYNEQFF
TGTGCCAGCAGTAAACGGGACACGGCCTACAATGAGCAGTTCTTC
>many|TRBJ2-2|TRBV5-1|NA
CASSLATTGELFF
TGCGCCAGCAGCTTGGCCACTACCGGGGAGCTGTTTTTT
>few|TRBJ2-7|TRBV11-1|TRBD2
CASSPGLAGALAYEQYF
TGTGCCAGCAGCCCCGGGCTAGCGGGAGCCCTCGCCTACGAGCAGTACTTC
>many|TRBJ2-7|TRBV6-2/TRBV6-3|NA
CASSHRVLDEQYF
TGTGCCAGCAGCCACAGGGTTCTCGACGAGCAGTACTTC
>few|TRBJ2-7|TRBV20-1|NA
CSAAGGTVSYEQYF
TGCAGTGCCGCGGGTGGGACGGTCTCCTACGAGCAGTACTTC
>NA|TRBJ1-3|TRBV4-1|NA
CASSQAHGGLGNTIYF
TGCGCCAGCAGCCAAGCCCATGGGGGGCTAGGAAACACCATATATTTT
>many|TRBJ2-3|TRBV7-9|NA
CASSLAGGGNPPDTQYF
TGTGCCAGCAGCTTAGCGGGCGGCGGGAATCCCCCAGATACGCAGTATTTT
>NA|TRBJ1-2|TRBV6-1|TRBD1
CASSPKRTGVVSGYTF
TGTGCCAGCAGTCCAAAGAGGACAGGAGTTGTCAGCGGCTACACCTTC
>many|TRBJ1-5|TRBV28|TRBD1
CASSTQGGGFVAQHF
TGTGCCAGCAGTACACAGGGGGGGGGATTTGTGGCCCAGCATTTT
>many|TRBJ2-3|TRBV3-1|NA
CASSQGPRLVTDTQYF
TGTGCCAGCAGCCAAGGCCCACGGCTAGTAACAGATACGCAGTATTTT
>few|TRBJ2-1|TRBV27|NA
CASSFTLFRNEQFF
TGTGCCAGCAGTTTTACCCTTTTCAGGAATGAGCAGTTCTTC
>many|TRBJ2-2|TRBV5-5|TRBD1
CASSTYPDRQWELFF
TGTGCCAGCAGCACCTACCCGGACAGGCAATGGGAGCTGTTTTTT
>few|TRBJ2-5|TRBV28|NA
CASSLEAVGTQYF
TGTGCCAGCAGTTTGGAGGCCGTGGGGACCCAGTACTTC
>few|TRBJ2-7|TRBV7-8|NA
CASSLAGTKREQYF
TGTGCCAGCAGCTTAGCGGGGACGAAGAGGGAGCAGTACTTC
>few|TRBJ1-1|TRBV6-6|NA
CASSYGAGWDTEAFF
TGTGCCAGTAGTTACGGGGCGGGGTGGGACACTGAAGCTTTCTTT
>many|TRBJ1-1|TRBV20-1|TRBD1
CSAPTGLGYSEAFF
TGCAGTGCTCCGACAGGGTTGGGATACTCTGAAGCTTTCTTT
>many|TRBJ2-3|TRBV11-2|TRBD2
CASSSAGEDTQYF
TGTGCCAGCAGCTCGGCGGGGGAAGATACGCAGTATTTT
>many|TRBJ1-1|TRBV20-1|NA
CSASPIGAVTTEAFF
TGCAGTGCTAGTCCCATAGGGGCAGTCACCACTGAAGCTTTCTTT
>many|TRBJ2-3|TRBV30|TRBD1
CAWSGGDRVVADTQYF
TGTGCCTGGAGTGGAGGGGACAGGGTTGTGGCAGATACGCAGTATTTT
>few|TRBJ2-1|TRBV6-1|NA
CASSRGTPYNEQFF
TGTGCCAGCAGCCGCGGGACCCCCTACAATGAGCAGTTCTTC
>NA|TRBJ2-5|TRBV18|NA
CASSPAGVETQYF
TGTGCCAGCTCACCAGCAGGGGTAGAGACCCAGTACTTC
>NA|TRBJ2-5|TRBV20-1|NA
CSASELRRETQYF
TGCAGTGCTAGCGAACTCAGGCGAGAGACCCAGTACTTC
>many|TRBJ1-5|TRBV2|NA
CASRENTEYQPQHF
TGTGCCAGCAGGGAGAACACGGAGTATCAGCCCCAGCATTTT
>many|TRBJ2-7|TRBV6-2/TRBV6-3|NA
CASSFDTLDREQYF
TGTGCCAGCAGCTTTGATACTCTCGACAGGGAGCAGTACTTC
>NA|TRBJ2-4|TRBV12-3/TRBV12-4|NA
CASSGINRDQDIQYF
TGTGCCAGCAGTGGGATAAACCGGGACCAAGACATTCAGTACTTC
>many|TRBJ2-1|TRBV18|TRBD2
CASSPGSGRYNEQFF
TGTGCCAGCTCACCGGGTAGCGGGAGATACAATGAGCAGTTCTTC
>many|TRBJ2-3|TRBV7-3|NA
CASSLGGTDTQYF
TGTGCCAGCAGCTTAGGGGGCACAGATACGCAGTATTTT
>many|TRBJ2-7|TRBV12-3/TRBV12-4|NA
CASSLDAYEQYF
TGTGCCAGCAGTCTGGACGCCTACGAGCAGTACTTC
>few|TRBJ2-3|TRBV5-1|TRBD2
CASSRSGASTDTQYF
TGCGCCAGCAGCCGTAGCGGGGCTAGCACAGATACGCAGTATTTT
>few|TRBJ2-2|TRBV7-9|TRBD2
CASGGTSTPSGELFF
TGTGCCAGCGGGGGGACTAGTACGCCCTCCGGGGAGCTGTTTTTT
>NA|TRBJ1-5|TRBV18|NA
CASSPMDSNQPQHF
TGTGCCAGCTCACCAATGGATAGCAATCAGCCCCAGCATTTT
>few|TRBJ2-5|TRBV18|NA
CASSPLGLKPTQETQYF
TGTGCCAGCTCGCCCCTAGGCCTAAAACCTACACAAGAGACCCAGTACTTC
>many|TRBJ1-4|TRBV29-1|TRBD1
CSATGQGNEKLFF
TGCAGCGCCACGGGACAGGGGAATGAAAAACTGTTTTTT
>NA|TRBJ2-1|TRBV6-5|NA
CASSFEGGTYNEQFF
TGTGCCAGCAGTTTCGAGGGCGGGACCTACAATGAGCAGTTCTTC
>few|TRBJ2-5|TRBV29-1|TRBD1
CSVDGTASQETQYF
TGCAGCGTTGACGGGACAGCCAGTCAAGAGACCCAGTACTTC
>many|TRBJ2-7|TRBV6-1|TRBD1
CAGPGQGSSSSYEQYF
TGTGCCGGCCCAGGACAGGGGTCTTCAAGCTCCTACGAGCAGTACTTC
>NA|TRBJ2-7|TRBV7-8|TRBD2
CASSLRFIWTSGSYEQYF
TGTGCCAGCAGCTTAAGATTTATTTGGACTAGCGGGAGCTACGAGCAGTACTTC
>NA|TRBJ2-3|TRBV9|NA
CASSVGKGWTDTQYF
TGTGCCAGCAGCGTAGGGAAAGGGTGGACAGATACGCAGTATTTT
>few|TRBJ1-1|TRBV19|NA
CASSIGTEAFF
TGTGCCAGTAGTATAGGAACTGAAGCTTTCTTT
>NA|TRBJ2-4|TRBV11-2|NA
CASSLRLGAGAKNIQYF
TGTGCCAGCAGCTTGCGCTTGGGGGCGGGGGCCAAAAACATTCAGTACTTC
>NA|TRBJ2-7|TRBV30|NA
CASRAGFYEQYF
TGTGCCTCCCGGGCAGGGTTCTACGAGCAGTACTTC
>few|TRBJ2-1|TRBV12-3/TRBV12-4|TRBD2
CASSQPSGRANEQFF
TGTGCCAGCAGCCAACCCAGCGGGAGGGCCAATGAGCAGTTCTTC
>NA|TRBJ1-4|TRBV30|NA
CAWSPRDSTNEKLFF
TGTGCCTGGAGTCCCCGAGACTCAACTAATGAAAAACTGTTTTTT
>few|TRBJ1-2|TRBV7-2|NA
CASSFRGRGDGYTF
TGTGCCAGCAGCTTCCGCGGGAGGGGTGATGGCTACACCTTC